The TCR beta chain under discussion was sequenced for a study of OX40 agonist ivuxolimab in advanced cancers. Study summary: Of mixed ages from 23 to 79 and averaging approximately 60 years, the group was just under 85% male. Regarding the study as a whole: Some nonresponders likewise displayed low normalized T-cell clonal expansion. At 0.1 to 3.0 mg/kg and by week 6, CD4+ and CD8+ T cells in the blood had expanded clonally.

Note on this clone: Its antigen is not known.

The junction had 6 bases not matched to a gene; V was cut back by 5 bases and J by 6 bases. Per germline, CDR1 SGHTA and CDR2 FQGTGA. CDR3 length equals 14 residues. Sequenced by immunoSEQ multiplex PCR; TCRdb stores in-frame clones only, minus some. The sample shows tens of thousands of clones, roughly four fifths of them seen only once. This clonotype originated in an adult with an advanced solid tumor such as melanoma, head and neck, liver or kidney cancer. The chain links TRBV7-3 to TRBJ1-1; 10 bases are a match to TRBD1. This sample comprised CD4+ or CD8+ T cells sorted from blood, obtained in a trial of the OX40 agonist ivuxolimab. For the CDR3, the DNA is TGTGCCAGCAGCCGGGACAGGGGTTCGGCTGAAGCTTTCTTT. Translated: CASSRDRGSAEAFF.